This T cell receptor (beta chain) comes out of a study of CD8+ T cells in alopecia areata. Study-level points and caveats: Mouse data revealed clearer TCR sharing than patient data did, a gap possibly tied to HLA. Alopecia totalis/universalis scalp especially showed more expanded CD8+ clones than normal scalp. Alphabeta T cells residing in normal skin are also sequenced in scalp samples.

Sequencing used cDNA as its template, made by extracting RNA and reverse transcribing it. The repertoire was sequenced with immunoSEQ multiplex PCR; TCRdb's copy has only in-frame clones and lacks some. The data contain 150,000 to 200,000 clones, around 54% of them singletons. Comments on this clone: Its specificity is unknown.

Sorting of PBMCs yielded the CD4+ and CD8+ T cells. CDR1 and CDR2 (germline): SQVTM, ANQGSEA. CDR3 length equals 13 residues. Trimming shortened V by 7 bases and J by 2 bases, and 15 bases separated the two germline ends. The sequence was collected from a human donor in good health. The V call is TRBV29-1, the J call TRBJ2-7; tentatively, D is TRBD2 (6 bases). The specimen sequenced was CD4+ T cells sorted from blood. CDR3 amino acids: CSAGEFIPYEQYF. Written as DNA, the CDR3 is TGCAGCGCGGGGGAATTCATCCCCTACGAGCAGTACTTC.